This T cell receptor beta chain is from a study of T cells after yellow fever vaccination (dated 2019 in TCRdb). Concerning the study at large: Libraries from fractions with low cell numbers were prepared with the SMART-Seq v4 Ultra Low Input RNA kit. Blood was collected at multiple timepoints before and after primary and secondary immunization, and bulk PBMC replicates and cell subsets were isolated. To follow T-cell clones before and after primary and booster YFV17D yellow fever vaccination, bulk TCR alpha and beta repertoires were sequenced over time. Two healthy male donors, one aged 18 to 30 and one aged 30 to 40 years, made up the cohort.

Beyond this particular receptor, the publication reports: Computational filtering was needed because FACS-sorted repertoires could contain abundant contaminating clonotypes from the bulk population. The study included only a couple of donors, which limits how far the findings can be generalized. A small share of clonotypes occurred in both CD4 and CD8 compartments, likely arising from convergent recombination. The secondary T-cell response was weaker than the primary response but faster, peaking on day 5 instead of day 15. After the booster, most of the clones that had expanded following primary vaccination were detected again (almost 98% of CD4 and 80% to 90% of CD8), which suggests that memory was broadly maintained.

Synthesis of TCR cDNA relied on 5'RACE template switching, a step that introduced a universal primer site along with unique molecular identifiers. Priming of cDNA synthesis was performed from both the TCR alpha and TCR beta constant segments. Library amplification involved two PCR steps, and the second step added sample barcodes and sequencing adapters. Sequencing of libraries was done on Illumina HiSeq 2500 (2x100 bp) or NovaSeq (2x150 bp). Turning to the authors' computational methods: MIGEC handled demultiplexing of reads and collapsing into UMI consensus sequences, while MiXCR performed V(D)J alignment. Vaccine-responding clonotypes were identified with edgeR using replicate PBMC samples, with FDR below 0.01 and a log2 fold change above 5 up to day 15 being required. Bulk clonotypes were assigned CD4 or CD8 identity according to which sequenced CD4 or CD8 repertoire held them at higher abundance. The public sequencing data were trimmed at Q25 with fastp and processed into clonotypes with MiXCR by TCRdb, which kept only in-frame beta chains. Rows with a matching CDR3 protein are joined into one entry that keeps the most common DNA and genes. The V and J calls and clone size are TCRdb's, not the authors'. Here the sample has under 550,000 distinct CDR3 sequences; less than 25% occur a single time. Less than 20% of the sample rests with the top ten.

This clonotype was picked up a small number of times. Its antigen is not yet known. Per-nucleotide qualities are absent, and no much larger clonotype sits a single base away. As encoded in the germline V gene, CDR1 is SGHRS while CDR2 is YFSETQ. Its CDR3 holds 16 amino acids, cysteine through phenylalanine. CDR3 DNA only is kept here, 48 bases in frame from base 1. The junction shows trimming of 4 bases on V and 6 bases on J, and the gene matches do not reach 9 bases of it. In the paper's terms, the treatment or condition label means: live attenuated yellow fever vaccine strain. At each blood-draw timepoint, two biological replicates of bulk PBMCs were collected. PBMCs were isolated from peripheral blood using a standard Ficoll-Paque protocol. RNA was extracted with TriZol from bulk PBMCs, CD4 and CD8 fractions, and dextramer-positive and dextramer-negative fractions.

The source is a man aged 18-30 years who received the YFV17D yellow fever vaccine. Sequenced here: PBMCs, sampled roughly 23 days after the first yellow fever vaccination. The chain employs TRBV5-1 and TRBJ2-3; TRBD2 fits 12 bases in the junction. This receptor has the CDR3 CASSVRLAGVLDTQYF. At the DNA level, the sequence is TGCGCCAGCAGCGTACGACTAGCGGGGGTACTGGATACGCAGTATTTT.